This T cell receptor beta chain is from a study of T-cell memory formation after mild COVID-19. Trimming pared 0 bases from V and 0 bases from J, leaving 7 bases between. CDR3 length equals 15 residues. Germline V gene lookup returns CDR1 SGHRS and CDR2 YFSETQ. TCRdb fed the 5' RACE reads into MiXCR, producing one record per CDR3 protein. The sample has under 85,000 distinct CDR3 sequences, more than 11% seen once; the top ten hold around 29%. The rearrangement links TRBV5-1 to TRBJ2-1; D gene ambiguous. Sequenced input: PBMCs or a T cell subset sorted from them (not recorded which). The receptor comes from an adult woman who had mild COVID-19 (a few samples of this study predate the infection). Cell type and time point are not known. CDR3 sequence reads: CASSLAYNSYNEQFF. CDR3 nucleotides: TGCGCCAGCAGCTTGGCATACAACTCCTACAATGAGCAGTTCTTC.